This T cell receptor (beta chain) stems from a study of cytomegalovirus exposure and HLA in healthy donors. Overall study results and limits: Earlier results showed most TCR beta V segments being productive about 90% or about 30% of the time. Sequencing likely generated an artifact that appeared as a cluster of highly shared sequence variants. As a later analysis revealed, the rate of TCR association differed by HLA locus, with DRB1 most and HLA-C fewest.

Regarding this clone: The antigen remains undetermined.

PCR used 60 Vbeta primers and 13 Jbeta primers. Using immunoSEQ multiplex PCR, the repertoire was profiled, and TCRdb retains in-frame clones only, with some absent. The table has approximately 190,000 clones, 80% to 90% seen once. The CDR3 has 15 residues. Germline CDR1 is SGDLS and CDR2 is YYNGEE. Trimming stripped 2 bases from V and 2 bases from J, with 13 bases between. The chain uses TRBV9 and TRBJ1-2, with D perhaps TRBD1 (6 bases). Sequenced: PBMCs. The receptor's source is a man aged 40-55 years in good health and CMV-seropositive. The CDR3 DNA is TGTGCCAGCAGCGTGGCCGGACAGCCGAACTATGGCTACACCTTC. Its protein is CASSVAGQPNYGYTF. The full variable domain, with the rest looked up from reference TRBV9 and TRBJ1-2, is DSGVTQTPKHLITATGQRVTLRCSPRSGDLSVYWYQQSLDQGLQFLIQYYNGEERAKGNILERFSAQQFPDLHSELNLSSLELGDSALYFCASSVAGQPNYGYTFGSGTRLTVV.